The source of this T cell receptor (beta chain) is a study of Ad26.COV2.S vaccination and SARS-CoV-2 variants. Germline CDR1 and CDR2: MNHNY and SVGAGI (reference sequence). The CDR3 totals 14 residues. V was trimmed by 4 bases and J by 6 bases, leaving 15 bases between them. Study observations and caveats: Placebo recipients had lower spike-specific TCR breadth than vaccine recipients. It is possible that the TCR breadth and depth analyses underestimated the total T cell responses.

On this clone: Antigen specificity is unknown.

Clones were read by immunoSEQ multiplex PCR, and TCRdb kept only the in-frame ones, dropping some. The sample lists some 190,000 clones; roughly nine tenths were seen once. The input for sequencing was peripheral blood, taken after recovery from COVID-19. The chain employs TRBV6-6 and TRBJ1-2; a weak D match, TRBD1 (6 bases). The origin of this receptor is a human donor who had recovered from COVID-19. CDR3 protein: CASSSLRGINGYTF. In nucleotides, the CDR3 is TGTGCCAGCAGTTCGTTAAGGGGGATTAATGGCTACACCTTC.